This TCR beta chain derives from a study of T-cell reconstitution after alpha-beta-depleted transplantation in children. Molecular barcoding with unique molecular identifiers was used for the TCRbeta library. TCRdb reprocessed the PCR reads via MiXCR and lists one record per CDR3 protein. The sample shows 150,000 to 200,000 distinct CDR3 sequences, roughly 7.5% of them seen only once. The germline V gene encodes CDR1 SGHRS and CDR2 YFSETQ. The CDR3 is 17 residues long. V was shortened by 0 bases and J by 1 base, with 14 bases between the two germline ends. This clonotype was seen ten or more times. The chain couples TRBV5-1 to TRBJ2-1, with D perhaps matching TRBD2 (6 bases). The TCR sequence derives from a human donor who donated a stem cell graft to a child with Wiskott-Aldrich syndrome. Sample: PBMCs from the stem cell graft donor, taken from the stem cell graft. Written as DNA, the CDR3 is TGCGCCAGCAGCTTGGGGGCGGCCGGGAGTTCCTACAATGAGCAGTTCTTC. Its translation: CASSLGAAGSSYNEQFF. Full variable domain (missing parts from reference TRBV5-1 and TRBJ2-1): KAGVTQTPRYLIKTRGQQVTLSCSPISGHRSVSWYQQTPGQGLQFLFEYFSETQRNKGNFPGRFSGRQFSNSRSEMNVSTLELGDSALYLCASSLGAAGSSYNEQFFGPGTRLTVL.